This TCR beta chain derives from a study of regulatory and conventional T cells in RAG deficiency. Genomic DNA came from blood conventional CD4+ T cells gated CD25-low CD127-high. Study-level points and caveats: Shorter CDR3s in all patient subsets; >80% Treg-Tconv overlap in Omenn. RAG-deficient patients showed markedly lower Shannon entropy and higher Simpson indices than control T-cell subsets. Other subsets showed about 9-fold reductions, but Treg unique TCR beta sequences fell roughly 100-fold in these patients.

This table comes from immunoSEQ multiplex PCR, and its TCRdb copy is limited to in-frame clones, with some not included. The table lists more than 40,000 clones, approximately 90% of them singletons. To note about this clone: What it binds is unknown.

The CDR3 extends over 15 amino acids. V lost 5 bases and J lost 3, with 17 bases in between. Germline CDR1 reads SGHVS; CDR2 reads FNYEAQ. This sample was shared with a second study, whose subject was regulatory T cells. As reported in that work: Primers: 52 TRBV forward and 13 TRBJ reverse. Regulatory T cells showed the strongest V-J pair restriction and V/J gene skewing among patient repertoires.

The material sequenced was CD4+ effector T cells sorted from blood. This receptor was identified in a human donor in good health. The chain employs TRBV7-6 and TRBJ2-7; tentative D call: TRBD2 (7 bases). As DNA, the CDR3 is TGTGCCAGCAGCCAAGCTGGGGGGGCAGTCTACGAGCAGTACTTC. This gives the protein CASSQAGGAVYEQYF.